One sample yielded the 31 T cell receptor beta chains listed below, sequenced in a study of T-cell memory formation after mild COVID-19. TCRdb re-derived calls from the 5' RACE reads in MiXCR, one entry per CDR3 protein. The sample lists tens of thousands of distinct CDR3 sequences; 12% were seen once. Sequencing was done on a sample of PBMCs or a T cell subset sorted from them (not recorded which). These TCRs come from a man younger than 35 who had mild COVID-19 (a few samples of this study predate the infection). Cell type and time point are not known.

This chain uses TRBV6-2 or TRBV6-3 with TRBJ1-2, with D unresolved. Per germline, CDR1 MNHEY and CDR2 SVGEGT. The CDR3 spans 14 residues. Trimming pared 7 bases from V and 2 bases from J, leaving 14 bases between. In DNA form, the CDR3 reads TGTGCCAGCACCCCTTCCTCTGTAAACTATGGCTACACCTTC. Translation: CASTPSSVNYGYTF.

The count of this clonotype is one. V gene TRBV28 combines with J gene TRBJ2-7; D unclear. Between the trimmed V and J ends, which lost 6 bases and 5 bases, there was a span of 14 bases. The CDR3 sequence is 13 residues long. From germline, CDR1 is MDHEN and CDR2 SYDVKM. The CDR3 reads CASRGDTPDEQYV. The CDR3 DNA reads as TGTGCCAGCAGGGGTGACACCCCAGACGAGCAGTACGTC.

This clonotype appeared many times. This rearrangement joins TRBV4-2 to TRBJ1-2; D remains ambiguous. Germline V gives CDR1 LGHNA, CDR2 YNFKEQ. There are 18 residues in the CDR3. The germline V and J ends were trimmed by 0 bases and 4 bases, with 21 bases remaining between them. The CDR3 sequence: CASSQDSGAEQPRYGYTF. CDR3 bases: TGTGCCAGCAGCCAAGATTCCGGAGCAGAGCAACCCCGCTATGGCTACACCTTC.

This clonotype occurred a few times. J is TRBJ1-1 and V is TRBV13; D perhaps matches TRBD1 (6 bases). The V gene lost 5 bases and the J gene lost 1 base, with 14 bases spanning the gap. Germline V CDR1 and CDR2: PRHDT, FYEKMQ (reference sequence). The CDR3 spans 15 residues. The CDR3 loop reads CASSEGRGENTEAFF. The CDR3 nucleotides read TGTGCCAGCAGCGAAGGGAGGGGGGAGAACACTGAAGCTTTCTTT. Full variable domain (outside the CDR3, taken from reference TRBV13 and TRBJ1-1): AAGVIQSPRHLIKEKRETATLKCYPIPRHDTVYWYQQGPGQDPQFLISFYEKMQSDKGSIPDRFSAQQFSDYHSELNMSSLELGDSALYFCASSEGRGENTEAFFGQGTRLTVV.

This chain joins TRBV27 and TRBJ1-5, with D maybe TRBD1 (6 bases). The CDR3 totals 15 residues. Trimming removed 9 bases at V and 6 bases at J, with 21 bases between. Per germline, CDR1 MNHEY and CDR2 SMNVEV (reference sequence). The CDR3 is CARYSEQGSFQPQHF. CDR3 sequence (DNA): TGTGCCAGATACTCCGAACAGGGCTCGTTTCAGCCCCAGCATTTT.

The CDR3 loop is CSARGGGEETQYF. DNA for the CDR3: TGCAGTGCTAGAGGGGGAGGGGAAGAGACCCAGTACTTC. This chain uses TRBV20-1 with TRBJ2-5, with 7 nucleotides matching TRBD2. Germline V CDR1 and CDR2: DFQATT, SNEGSKA (reference sequence). The CDR3 runs to 13 residues. After removal of 1 base from V and 3 bases from J, the junction contained 2 bases not matched to a gene.

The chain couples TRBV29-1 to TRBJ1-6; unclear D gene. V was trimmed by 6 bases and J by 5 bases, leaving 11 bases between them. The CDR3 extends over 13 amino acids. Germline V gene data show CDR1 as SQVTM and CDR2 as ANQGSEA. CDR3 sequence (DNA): TGCAGCGTCCGGGAGGTTGATAATTCACCCCTCCACTTT. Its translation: CSVREVDNSPLHF.

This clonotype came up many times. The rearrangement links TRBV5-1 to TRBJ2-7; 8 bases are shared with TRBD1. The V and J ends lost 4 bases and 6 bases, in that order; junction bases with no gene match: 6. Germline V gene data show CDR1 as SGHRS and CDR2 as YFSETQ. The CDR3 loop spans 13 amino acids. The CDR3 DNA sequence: TGCGCCAGCAGCGGAACAGGGGGAGTCGAGCAGTACTTC. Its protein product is CASSGTGGVEQYF.

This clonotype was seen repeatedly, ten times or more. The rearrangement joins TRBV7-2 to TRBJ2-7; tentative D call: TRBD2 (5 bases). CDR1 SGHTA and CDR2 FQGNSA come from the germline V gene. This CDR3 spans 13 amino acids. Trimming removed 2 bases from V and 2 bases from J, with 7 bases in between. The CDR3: CASSLRGTYEQYV. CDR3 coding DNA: TGTGCCAGCAGCTTACGAGGGACCTACGAGCAGTACGTC.

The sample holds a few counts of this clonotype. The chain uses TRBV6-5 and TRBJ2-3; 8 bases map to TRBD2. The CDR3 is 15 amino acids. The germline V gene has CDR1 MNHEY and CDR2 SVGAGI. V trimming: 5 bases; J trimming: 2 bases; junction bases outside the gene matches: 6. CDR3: CASSTRGVITDTQYF. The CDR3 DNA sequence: TGTGCCAGCAGTACGCGGGGGGTGATCACAGATACGCAGTATTTT.

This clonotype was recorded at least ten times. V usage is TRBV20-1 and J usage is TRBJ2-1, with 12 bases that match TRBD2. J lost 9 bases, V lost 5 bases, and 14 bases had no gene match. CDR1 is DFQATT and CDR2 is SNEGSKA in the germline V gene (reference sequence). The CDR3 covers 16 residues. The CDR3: CSARGYRLAGDAEQFF. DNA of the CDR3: TGCAGTGCTCGAGGTTACCGACTAGCGGGGGACGCTGAGCAGTTCTTC.

The CDR3 loop is CASSSLQTGFQETQYF. As DNA, the CDR3 is TGCGCCAGCAGCTCCCTTCAGACAGGGTTCCAAGAGACCCAGTACTTC. This chain uses TRBV5-1 with TRBJ2-5, with 7 bases matching TRBD1. The CDR3 has 16 residues. Germline lookup yields CDR1 SGHRS and CDR2 YFSETQ. The V segment lost 3 bases and the J segment 1 base; nucleotides outside the gene matches: 9.

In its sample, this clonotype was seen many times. CDR3 residues: CAISEGEVRETQYF. The DNA for the CDR3 is TGTGCCATCAGCGAGGGGGAGGTTCGAGAGACCCAGTACTTC. This chain joins TRBV10-3 and TRBJ2-5; tentatively, D is TRBD1 or TRBD2 (6 bases each). Germline CDR1 and CDR2: ENHRY and SYGVKD. The ends were cut back, 6 bases at V and 4 bases at J, with 15 bases in the middle. The CDR3 runs to 14 residues.

The CDR3: CASSLGRGEWNEQFF. DNA for the CDR3: TGTGCCAGCAGTTTAGGCAGGGGAGAGTGGAATGAGCAGTTCTTC. V usage is TRBV12-3 or TRBV12-4 and J usage is TRBJ2-1; a possible D gene is TRBD1 (6 bases). V gave up 1 base and J gave up 7 bases, with 14 bases separating them. The CDR3 runs 15 residues.

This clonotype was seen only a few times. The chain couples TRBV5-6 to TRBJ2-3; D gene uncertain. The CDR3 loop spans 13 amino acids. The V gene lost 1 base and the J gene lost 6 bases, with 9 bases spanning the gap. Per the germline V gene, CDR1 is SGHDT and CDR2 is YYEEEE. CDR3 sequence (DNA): TGTGCCAGCAGCTTGTCCGGGCGGGATACGCAGTATTTT. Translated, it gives CASSLSGRDTQYF.

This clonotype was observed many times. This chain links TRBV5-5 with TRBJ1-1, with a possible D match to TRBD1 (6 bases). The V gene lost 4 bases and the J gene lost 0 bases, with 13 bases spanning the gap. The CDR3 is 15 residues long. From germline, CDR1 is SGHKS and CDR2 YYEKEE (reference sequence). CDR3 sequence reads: CASSKEQGVNTEAFF. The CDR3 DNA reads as TGTGCCAGCAGCAAGGAACAGGGCGTGAACACTGAAGCTTTCTTT.

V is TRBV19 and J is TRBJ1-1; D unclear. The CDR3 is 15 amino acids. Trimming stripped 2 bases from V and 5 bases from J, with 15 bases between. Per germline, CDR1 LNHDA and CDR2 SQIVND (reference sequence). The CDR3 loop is CASSIPEADGTEAFF. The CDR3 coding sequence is TGTGCCAGTAGTATACCAGAGGCCGACGGAACTGAAGCTTTCTTT.

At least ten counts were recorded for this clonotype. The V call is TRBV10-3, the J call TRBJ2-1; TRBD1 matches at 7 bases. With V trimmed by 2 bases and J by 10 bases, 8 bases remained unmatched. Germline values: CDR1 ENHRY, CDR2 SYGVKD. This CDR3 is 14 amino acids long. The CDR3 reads CAISEASTGQEQFF. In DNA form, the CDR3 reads TGTGCCATCAGTGAGGCCTCGACAGGGCAGGAGCAGTTCTTC.

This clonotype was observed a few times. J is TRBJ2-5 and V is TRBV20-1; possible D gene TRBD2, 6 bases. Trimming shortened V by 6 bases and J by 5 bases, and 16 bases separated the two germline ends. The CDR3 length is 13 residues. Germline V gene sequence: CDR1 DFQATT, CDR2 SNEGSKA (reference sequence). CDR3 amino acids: CSAPQSGLETQYF. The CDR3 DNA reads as TGCAGTGCGCCCCAGAGCGGGCTGGAGACCCAGTACTTC.

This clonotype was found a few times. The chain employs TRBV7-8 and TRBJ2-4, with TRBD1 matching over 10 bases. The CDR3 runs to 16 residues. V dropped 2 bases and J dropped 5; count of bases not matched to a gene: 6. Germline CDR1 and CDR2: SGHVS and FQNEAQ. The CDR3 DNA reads TGTGCCAGCAGCTTAACTCATGGACAGGGGGAAAACATTCAGTACTTC. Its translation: CASSLTHGQGENIQYF. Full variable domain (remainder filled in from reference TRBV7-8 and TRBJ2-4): GAGVSQSPRYKVAKRGQDVALRCDPISGHVSLFWYQQALGQGPEFLTYFQNEAQLDKSGLPSDRFFAERPEGSVSTLKIQRTQQEDSAVYLCASSLTHGQGENIQYFGAGTRLSVL.

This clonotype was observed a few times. The CDR3 bases are TGTGCCAGCAGCCCGGTTAAGGCTACCGAGCAGTACTTC. Its protein product is CASSPVKATEQYF. The V and J genes are TRBV27 and TRBJ2-7; no reliable D call. The V gene lost 6 bases and the J gene lost 6 bases, with 15 bases spanning the gap. This CDR3 is built from 13 residues. Germline CDR1 and CDR2: MNHEY and SMNVEV (reference sequence).

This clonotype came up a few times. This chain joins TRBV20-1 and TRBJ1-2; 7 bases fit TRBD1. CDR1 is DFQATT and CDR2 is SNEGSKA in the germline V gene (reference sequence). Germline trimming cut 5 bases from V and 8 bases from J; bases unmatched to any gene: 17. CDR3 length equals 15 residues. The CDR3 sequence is CSAFSTTGTDLGYTF. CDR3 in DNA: TGCAGTGCTTTCTCGACGACAGGGACCGACCTAGGCTACACCTTC.

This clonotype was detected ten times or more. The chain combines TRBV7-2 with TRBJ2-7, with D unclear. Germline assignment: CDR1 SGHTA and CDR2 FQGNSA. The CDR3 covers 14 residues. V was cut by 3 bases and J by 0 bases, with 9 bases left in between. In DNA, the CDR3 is TGTGCCAGCAGCTTTGGCGGAAGCTCCTACGAGCAGTACTTC. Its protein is CASSFGGSSYEQYF.

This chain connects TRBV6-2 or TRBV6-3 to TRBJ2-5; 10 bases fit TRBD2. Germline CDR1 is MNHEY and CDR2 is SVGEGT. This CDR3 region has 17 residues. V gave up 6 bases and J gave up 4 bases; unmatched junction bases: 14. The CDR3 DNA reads TGTGCCAGCAGCCAACAAATAGCGGGGGGTTTCGGAGAGACCCAGTACTTC. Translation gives CASSQQIAGGFGETQYF.

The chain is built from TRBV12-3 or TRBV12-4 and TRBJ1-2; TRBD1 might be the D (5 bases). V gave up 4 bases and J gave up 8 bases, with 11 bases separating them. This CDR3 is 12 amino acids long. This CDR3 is CASSSQGEGYTF. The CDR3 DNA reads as TGTGCCAGCAGTTCCCAAGGGGAAGGCTACACCTTC.

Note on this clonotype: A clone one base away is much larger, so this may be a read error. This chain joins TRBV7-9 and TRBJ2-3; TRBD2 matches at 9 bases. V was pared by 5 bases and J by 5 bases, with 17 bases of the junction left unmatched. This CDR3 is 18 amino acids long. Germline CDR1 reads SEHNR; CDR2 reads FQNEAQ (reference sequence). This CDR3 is CASSPKSSGGAGGDTQYF. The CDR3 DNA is TGTGCCAGCAGCCCCAAGAGTAGCGGGGGCGCCGGGGGAGATACGCAGTATTTT.

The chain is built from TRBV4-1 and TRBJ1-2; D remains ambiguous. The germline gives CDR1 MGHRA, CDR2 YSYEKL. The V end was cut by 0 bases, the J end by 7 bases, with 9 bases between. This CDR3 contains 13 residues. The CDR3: CASSQDRIGGYTF. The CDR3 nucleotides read TGCGCCAGCAGCCAAGATCGTATCGGTGGCTACACCTTC.

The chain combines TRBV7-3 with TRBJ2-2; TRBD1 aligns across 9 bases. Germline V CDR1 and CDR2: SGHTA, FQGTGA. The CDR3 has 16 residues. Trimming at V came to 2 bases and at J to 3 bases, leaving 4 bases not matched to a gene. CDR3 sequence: CASSLVRTGDTGELFF. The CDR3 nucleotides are TGTGCCAGCAGCTTAGTCCGGACAGGGGACACCGGGGAGCTGTTTTTT.

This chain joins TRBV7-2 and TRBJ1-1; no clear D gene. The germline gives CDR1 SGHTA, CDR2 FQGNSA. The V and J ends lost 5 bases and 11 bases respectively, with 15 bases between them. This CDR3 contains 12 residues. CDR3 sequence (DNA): TGTGCCAGCAGCCGGACCCTTGGAGAGGCTTTCTTT. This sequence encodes CASSRTLGEAFF.

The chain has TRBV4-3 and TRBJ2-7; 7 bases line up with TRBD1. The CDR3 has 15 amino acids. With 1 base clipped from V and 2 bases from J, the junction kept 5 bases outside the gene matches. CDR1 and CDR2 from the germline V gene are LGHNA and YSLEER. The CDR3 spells CASSQGRDSPYEQYF. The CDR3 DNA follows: TGCGCCAGCAGCCAAGGAAGGGACAGCCCCTACGAGCAGTACTTC.

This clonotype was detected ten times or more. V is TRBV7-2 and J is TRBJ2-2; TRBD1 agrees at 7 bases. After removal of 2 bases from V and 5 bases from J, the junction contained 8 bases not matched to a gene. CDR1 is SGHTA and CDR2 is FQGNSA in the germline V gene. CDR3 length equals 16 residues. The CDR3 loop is CASSLSFPGGTGELFF. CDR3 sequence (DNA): TGTGCCAGCAGCTTATCGTTCCCAGGGGGAACCGGGGAGCTGTTTTTT.